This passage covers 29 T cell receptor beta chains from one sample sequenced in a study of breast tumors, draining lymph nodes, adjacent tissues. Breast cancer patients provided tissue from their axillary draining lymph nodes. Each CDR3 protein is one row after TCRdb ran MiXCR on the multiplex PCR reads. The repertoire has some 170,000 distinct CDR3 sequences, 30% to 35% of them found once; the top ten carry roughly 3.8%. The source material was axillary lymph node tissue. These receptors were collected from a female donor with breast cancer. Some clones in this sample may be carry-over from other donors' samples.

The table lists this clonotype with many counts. CDR3 protein: CASSPRTPGGEQYF. The CDR3 region has the DNA TGTGCCAGCAGCCCAAGGACACCCGGAGGGGAGCAGTACTTC. This chain joins TRBV7-8 and TRBJ2-7; possible D gene TRBD2, 6 bases. The V end lost 5 bases, the J end lost 7 bases, and 18 bases lay between the germline ends. In germline, CDR1 is SGHVS, CDR2 FQNEAQ. CDR3 length equals 14 residues.

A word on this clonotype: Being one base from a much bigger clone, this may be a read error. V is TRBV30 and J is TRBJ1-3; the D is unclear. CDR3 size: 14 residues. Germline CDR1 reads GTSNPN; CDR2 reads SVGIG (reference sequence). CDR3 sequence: CAWSRKSSGNTICF. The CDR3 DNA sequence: TGTGCCTGGAGTAGGAAAAGCTCTGGAAACACCATATGTTTT.

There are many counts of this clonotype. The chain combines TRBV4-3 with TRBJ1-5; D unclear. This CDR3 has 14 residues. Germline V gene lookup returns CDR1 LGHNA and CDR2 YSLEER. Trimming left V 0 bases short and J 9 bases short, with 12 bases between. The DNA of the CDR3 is TGCGCCAGCAGCCAAGACCCACATTCGGGGCCCCAGCATTTT. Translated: CASSQDPHSGPQHF.

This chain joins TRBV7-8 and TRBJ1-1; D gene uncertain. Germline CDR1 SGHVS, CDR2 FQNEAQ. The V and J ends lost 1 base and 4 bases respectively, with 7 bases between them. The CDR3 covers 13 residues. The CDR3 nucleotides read TGTGCCAGCAGCTTAGGGTTTGGCACTGAAGCTTTCTTT. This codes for CASSLGFGTEAFF. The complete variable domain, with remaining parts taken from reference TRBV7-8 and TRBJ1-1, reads GAGVSQSPRYKVAKRGQDVALRCDPISGHVSLFWYQQALGQGPEFLTYFQNEAQLDKSGLPSDRFFAERPEGSVSTLKIQRTQQEDSAVYLCASSLGFGTEAFFGQGTRLTVV.

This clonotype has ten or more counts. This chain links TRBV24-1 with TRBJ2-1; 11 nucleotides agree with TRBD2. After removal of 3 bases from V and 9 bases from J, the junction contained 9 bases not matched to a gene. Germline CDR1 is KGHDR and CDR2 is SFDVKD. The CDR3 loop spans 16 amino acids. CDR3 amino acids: CATSDPTPGLAGEQFF. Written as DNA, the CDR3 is TGTGCCACCAGTGATCCAACCCCCGGACTAGCGGGTGAGCAGTTCTTC.

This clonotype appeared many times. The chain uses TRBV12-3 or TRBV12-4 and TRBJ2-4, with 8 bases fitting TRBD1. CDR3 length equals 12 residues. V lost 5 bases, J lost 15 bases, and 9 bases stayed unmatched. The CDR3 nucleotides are TGTGCCAGCAGTGGGACGGACAGGGATCGGTACTTC. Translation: CASSGTDRDRYF.

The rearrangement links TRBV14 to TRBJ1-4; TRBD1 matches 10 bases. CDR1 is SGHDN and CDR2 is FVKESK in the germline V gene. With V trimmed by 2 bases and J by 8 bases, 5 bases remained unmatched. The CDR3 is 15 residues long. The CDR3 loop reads CASSQLDRGHEKLFF. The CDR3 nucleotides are TGTGCCAGCAGCCAATTAGACAGGGGGCACGAAAAACTGTTTTTT.

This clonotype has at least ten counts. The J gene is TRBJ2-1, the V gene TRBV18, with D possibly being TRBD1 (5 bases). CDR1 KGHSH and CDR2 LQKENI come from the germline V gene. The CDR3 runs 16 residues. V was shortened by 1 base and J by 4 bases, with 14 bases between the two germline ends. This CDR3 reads CASSPRDSMGYNEQFF. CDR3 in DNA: TGTGCCAGCTCACCACGTGACAGCATGGGGTACAATGAGCAGTTCTTC.

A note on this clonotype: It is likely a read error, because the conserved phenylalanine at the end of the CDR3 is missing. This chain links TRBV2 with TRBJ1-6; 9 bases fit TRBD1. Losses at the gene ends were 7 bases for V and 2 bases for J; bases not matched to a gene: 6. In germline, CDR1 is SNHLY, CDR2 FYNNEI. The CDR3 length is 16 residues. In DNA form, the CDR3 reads TGTGCCAGCACCTTGGACAGGGGAACCTATAATTCACCCCTCCACCCA. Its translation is CASTLDRGTYNSPLHP.

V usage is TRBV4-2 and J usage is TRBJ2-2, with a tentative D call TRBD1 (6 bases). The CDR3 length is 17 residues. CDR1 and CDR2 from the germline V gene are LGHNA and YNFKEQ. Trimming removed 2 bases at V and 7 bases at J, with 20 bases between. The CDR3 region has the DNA TGTGCCAGCAGCCAAAACCACCCTTCAGGGGTGAACGGGGAGCTGTTTTTT. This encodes CASSQNHPSGVNGELFF.

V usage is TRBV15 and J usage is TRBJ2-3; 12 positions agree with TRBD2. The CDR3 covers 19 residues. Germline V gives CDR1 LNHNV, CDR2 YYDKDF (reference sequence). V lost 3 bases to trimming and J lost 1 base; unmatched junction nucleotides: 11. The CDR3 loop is CATSRDLAGGPSGTDTQYF. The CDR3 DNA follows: TGTGCCACCAGCAGGGACCTAGCGGGAGGGCCTTCGGGCACAGATACGCAGTATTTT.

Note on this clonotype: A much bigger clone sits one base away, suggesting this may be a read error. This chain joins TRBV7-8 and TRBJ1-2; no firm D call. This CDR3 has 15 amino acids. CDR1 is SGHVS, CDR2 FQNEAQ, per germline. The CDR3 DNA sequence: TGTGCCAGCAGCTTAGTTCTAGGACGGAACTATGGCTACCCCTTC. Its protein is CASSLVLGRNYGYPF. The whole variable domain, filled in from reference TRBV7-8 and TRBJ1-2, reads GAGVSQSPRYKVAKRGQDVALRCDPISGHVSLFWYQQALGQGPEFLTYFQNEAQLDKSGLPSDRFFAERPEGSVSTLKIQRTQQEDSAVYLCASSLVLGRNYGYPFGSGTRLTVV.

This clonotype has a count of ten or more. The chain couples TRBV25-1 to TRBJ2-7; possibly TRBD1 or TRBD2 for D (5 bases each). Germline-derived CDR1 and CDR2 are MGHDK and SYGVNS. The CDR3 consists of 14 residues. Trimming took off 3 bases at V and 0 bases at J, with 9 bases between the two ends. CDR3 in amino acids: CASSEWDDSYEQYF. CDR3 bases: TGTGCCAGCAGTGAGTGGGACGACTCCTACGAGCAGTACTTC.

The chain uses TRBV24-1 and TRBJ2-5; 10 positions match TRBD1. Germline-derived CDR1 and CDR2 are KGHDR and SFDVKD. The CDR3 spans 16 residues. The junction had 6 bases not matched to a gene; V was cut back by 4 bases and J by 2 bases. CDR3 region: CATSDLRTGGQETQYF. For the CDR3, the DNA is TGTGCCACCAGTGACTTAAGGACAGGGGGGCAAGAGACCCAGTACTTC.

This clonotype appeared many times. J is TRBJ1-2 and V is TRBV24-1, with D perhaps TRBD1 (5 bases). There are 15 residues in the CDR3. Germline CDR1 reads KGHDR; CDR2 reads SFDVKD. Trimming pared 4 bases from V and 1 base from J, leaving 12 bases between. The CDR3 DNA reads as TGTGCCACCAGTGACACAGGACGGAGTAACTATGGCTACACCTTC. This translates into CATSDTGRSNYGYTF.

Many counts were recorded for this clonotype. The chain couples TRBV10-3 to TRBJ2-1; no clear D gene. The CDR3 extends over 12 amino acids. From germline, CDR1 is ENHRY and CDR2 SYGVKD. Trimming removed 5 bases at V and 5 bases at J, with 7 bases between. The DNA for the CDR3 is TGTGCCATCAGTACGGCAGACAATGAGCAGTTCTTC. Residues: CAISTADNEQFF.

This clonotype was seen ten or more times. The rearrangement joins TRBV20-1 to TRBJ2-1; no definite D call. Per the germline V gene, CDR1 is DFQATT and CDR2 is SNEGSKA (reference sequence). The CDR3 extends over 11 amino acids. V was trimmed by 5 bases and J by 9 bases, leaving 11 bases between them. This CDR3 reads CSAVKGGEQFF. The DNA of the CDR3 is TGCAGTGCTGTGAAGGGCGGTGAGCAGTTCTTC.

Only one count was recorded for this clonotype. CDR3 DNA: TGTGCCAGCAGCTTGACAGGGATCGACTATGGCTACACCTTC. It is translated as CASSLTGIDYGYTF. The chain employs TRBV12-3 or TRBV12-4 and TRBJ1-2; 7 bases align to TRBD1. Trimming cost V 6 bases and J 3 bases; bases outside gene matches: 7. The CDR3 sequence is 14 residues long.

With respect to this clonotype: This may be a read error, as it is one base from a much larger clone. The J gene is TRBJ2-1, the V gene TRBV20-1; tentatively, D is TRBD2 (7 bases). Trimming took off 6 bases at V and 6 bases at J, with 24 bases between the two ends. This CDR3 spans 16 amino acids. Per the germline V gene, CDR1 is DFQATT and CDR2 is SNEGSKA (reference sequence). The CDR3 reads CSAPARGARSVNEQFF. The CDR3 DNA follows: TGCAGTGCCCCGGCCCGGGGGGCCCGGTCTGTCAATGAGCAGTTCTTC.

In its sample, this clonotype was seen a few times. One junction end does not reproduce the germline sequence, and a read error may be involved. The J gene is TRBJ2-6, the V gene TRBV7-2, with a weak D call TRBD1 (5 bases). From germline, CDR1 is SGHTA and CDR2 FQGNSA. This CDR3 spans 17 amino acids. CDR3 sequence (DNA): TGTGCCAGCAGCCCCTTTGACAGACCTTCTGGGGCCAACATCCTGACTTTC. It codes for CASSPFDRPSGANILTF.

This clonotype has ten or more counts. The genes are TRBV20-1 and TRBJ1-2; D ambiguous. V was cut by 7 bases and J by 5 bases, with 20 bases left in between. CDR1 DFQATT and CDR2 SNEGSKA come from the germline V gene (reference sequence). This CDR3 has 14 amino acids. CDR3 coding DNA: TGCAGTGTTAAGTTGCCCGGCCTGGGGTATGGCTACACCTTC. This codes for CSVKLPGLGYGYTF.

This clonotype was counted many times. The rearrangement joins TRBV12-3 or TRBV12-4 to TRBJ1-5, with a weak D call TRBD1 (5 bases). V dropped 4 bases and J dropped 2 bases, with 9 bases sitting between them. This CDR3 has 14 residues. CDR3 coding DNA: TGTGCCAGCAGTTCCCCGACAGGCAATCAGCCCCAGCATTTT. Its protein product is CASSSPTGNQPQHF.

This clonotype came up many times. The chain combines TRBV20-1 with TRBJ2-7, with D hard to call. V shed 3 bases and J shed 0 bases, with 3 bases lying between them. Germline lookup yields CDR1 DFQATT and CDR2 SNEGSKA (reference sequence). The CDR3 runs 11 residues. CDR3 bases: TGCAGTGCTAGCGCCTCCTACGAGCAGTACTTC. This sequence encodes CSASASYEQYF.

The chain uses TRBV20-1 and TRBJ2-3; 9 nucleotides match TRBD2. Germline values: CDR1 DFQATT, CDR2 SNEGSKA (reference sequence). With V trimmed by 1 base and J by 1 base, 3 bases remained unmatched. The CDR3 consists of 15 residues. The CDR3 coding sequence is TGCAGTGCTAGAGTAATAGCGGGGGGCACAGATACGCAGTATTTT. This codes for CSARVIAGGTDTQYF.

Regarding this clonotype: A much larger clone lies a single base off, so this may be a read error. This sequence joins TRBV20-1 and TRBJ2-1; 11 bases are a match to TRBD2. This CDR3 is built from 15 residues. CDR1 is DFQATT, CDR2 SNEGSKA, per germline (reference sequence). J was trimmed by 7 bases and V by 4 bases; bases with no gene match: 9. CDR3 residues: CSATPLTSGTNEQFF. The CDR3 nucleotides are TGCAGTGCTACACCCTTGACTAGCGGGACAAATGAGCAGTTCTTC.

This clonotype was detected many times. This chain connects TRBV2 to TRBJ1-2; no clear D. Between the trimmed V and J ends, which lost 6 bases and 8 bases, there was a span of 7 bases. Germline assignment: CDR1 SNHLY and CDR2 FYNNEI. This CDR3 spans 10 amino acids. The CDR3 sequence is CASRRYGYTF. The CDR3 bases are TGTGCCAGCAGGCGGTACGGCTACACCTTC.

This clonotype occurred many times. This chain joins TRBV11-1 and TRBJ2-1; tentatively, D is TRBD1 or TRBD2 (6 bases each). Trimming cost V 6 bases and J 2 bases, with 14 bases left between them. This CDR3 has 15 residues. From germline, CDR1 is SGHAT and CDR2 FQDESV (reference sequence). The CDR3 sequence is CASRPWGAPYNEQFF. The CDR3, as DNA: TGTGCCAGCAGACCCTGGGGGGCCCCCTACAATGAGCAGTTCTTC.

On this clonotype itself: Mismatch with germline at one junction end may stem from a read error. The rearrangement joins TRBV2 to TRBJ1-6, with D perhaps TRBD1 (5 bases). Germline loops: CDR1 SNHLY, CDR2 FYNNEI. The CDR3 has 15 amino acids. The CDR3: CASSPRDWCTYEQYF. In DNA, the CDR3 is TGTGCCAGCAGTCCTAGGGACTGGTGCACCTACGAGCAGTACTTT.

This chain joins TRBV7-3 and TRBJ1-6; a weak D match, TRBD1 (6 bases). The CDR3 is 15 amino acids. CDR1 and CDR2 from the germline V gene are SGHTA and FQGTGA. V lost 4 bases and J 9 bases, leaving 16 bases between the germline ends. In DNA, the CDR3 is TGTGCCAGCAGCTCCACGGGGGGGCAGGGTTCACCCCTCCACTTT. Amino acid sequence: CASSSTGGQGSPLHF. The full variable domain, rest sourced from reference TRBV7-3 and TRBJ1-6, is GAGVSQTPSNKVTEKGKYVELRCDPISGHTALYWYRQSLGQGPEFLIYFQGTGAADDSGLPNDRFFAVRPEGSVSTLKIQRTERGDSAVYLCASSSTGGQGSPLHFGNGTRLTVT.